Shown below are 16 T cell receptor beta chains from a single sample sequenced in a study of Graves' ophthalmopathy and Graves' hyperthyroidism. For repertoire sequencing, the TCR beta CDR3 regions were amplified from RNA transcripts. HTBI primers primed a first-round RT-PCR, and a second-round multiplex PCR followed. TCRdb recomputed calls from the multiplex PCR reads with MiXCR, one row per CDR3 protein. The table lists under 400,000 distinct CDR3 sequences, roughly a sixth of them singletons, with 9% to 15% in the top ten. The specimen sequenced was peripheral blood. Source of these receptors: an adult man with Graves' ophthalmopathy.

This clonotype showed up many times. The gene calls are TRBV6-1 and TRBJ1-1; the match to TRBD1 covers 11 bases. V was clipped by 7 bases and J by 8 bases; unmatched bases: 3. The CDR3 has 12 residues. CDR1 and CDR2 (germline): MNHNS, SASEGT. This chain's CDR3 is CASIGQGAEAFF. The DNA for the CDR3 is TGTGCCAGCATTGGACAGGGGGCAGAAGCTTTCTTT.

This clonotype was picked up many times. The chain combines TRBV6-1 with TRBJ2-7; D is unclear. CDR1 is MNHNS, CDR2 SASEGT, per germline. Between the trimmed V and J ends, which lost 2 bases and 1 base, there was a span of 15 bases. The CDR3 is 16 residues long. CDR3 DNA sequence: TGTGCCAGCAGTGAAATCGTTTTTACAGAATCCTACGAGCAGTACTTC. Its protein product is CASSEIVFTESYEQYF.

At least ten counts were recorded for this clonotype. The V and J genes are TRBV19 and TRBJ1-2; D is unresolved. Looked up from germline, CDR1 is LNHDA and CDR2 is SQIVND (reference sequence). V was cut by 6 bases and J by 4 bases, with 21 bases left in between. The CDR3 has 16 amino acids. CDR3 protein: CASSPAHGVGGYGYTF. CDR3 nucleotides: TGTGCCAGTAGCCCCGCTCATGGGGTCGGCGGCTATGGCTACACCTTC.

The chain combines TRBV12-3 or TRBV12-4 with TRBJ2-7; the match to TRBD2 covers 12 bases. Trimming cost V 4 bases and J 12 bases; bases outside gene matches: 4. The CDR3 has 12 amino acids. This CDR3 reads CASSSQTSGRYF. For the CDR3, the DNA is TGTGCCAGCAGTTCGCAGACTAGCGGGAGGTACTTC.

This clonotype was observed at least ten times. CDR3 residues: CASRLGQGLSNIQYF. The CDR3 DNA sequence: TGTGCCAGCAGACTAGGACAGGGACTGTCGAACATTCAGTACTTC. The chain combines TRBV6-5 with TRBJ2-4; 8 bases agree with TRBD1. The CDR3 totals 15 residues. Germline loops: CDR1 MNHEY, CDR2 SVGAGI. V lost 6 bases, J lost 7 bases, and 11 bases stayed unmatched.

The CDR3 spells CATSDTVTPNTGELFF. The CDR3 DNA reads as TGTGCCACCAGTGATACAGTGACTCCGAACACCGGGGAGCTGTTTTTT. This rearrangement joins TRBV24-1 to TRBJ2-2; D remains unclear. The CDR3 length is 16 residues. Trimming cost V 3 bases and J 0 bases, with 10 bases left between them. Germline CDR1 reads KGHDR; CDR2 reads SFDVKD.

This clonotype was seen a single time. The chain links TRBV7-9 to TRBJ2-7; 9 bases line up with TRBD2. V dropped 5 bases and J dropped 1; count of bases not matched to a gene: 6. This CDR3 has 15 residues. Germline values: CDR1 SEHNR, CDR2 FQNEAQ (reference sequence). CDR3 DNA: TGTGCCAGCAGCCTTAGCGGGAGTAATTCCTACGAGCAGTACTTC. Protein sequence: CASSLSGSNSYEQYF.

Comment on this clonotype: At one of its ends the junction is not consistent with the germline gene, which may arise from a read error. The genes are TRBV27 and TRBJ1-2, with D possibly TRBD1 on 6 matching bases. The germline V gene encodes CDR1 MNHEY and CDR2 SMNVEV (reference sequence). This CDR3 has 16 amino acids. The CDR3 region is CASRGGPRGTWYGYNF. The CDR3 DNA sequence: TGTGCCAGCAGAGGGGGACCGCGTGGTACGTGGTATGGCTACAACTTC.

Concerning this clonotype itself: The junction departs from germline at one end; a sequencing error may be responsible. This rearrangement joins TRBV11-1 to TRBJ1-2; D call uncertain. The germline CDR1 and CDR2 sequences are SGHAT and FQDESV (reference sequence). This CDR3 has 16 residues. CDR3 sequence: CTSSSAETGPNYGYTF. The CDR3 nucleotides are TGTACCAGCAGCTCAGCCGAGACGGGCCCGAACTATGGCTACACCTTC.

At least ten counts were recorded for this clonotype. This chain links TRBV7-9 with TRBJ2-5, with D possibly matching TRBD2 (5 bases). The CDR3 extends over 15 amino acids. CDR1 SEHNR and CDR2 FQNEAQ come from the germline V gene (reference sequence). V was clipped by 3 bases and J by 1 base, with 12 bases between them. CDR3 DNA: TGTGCCAGCAGCTTTAATAGCGAGAGCCAAGAGACCCAGTACTTC. Protein: CASSFNSESQETQYF.

A word on this clonotype: Relative to the germline gene, one junction end is altered; a read error may explain this. The chain is built from TRBV27 and TRBJ2-5; the D gene is possibly TRBD2 (5 bases). The CDR3 contains 15 residues. The germline CDR1 and CDR2 sequences are MNHEY and SMNVEV (reference sequence). CDR3 sequence: CASSFSFSKEETQYF. The DNA of the CDR3 is TGTGCCAGCAGTTTCTCTTTTTCCAAGGAGGAGACTCAGTACTTC.

This chain uses TRBV6-1 with TRBJ2-7; 9 bases map to TRBD2. Losses at the gene ends were 2 bases for V and 3 bases for J; bases not matched to a gene: 8. CDR1 and CDR2 (germline): MNHNS, SASEGT. The CDR3 runs 16 residues. The CDR3: CASSEPPSGNLYEQYF. In DNA form, the CDR3 reads TGTGCCAGCAGTGAACCCCCTAGCGGGAACCTCTACGAGCAGTACTTC.

This clonotype was observed many times. The V call is TRBV19, the J call TRBJ2-7; D possibly corresponds to TRBD1 (6 bases). V was trimmed by 10 bases and J by 6 bases, leaving 19 bases between them. Germline V lookup: CDR1 LNHDA, CDR2 SQIVND (reference sequence). The CDR3 consists of 13 residues. The CDR3 reads CATDTGTFGEQYF. The CDR3 region has the DNA TGTGCCACTGACACAGGGACGTTCGGCGAGCAGTACTTC.

The rearrangement uses TRBV6-1 and TRBJ1-1; D is ambiguous. V lost 8 bases, J lost 1 base, and 11 bases lay in between. Germline CDR1 is MNHNS and CDR2 is SASEGT. This CDR3 region has 13 residues. CDR3 nucleotides: TGTGCCAGCGTACCCGCCGGGAACACTGAAGCTTTCTTT. This encodes CASVPAGNTEAFF.

Points on this clonotype: A much larger clone differs from this one at a single base, so this may be a read error. This chain uses TRBV6-1 with TRBJ1-2; 7 nucleotides line up with TRBD1. Looked up from germline, CDR1 is MNHNS and CDR2 is SASEGT. The CDR3 spans 16 residues. The V segment lost 2 bases and the J segment 6 bases; nucleotides outside the gene matches: 12. In nucleotides, the CDR3 is TGTGCCAGCAGTGAACAAGGACAGGCTAAGAAAGATGGCTACACCTTC. Translating gives CASSEQGQAKKDGYTF.

This chain joins TRBV9 and TRBJ2-5, with D maybe TRBD2 (5 bases). This CDR3 comprises 14 residues. CDR1 is SGDLS, CDR2 YYNGEE, per germline. Between the trimmed V and J ends, which lost 0 bases and 0 bases, there was a span of 6 bases. As DNA, the CDR3 is TGTGCCAGCAGCGTAGGTAGCGACCAAGAGACCCAGTACTTC. Its protein product is CASSVGSDQETQYF.